The clone carrying this TCR beta chain was counted only a few times. V was clipped by 4 bases and J by 6 bases; unmatched bases: 4. CDR3 length: 13 residues. Germline CDR1 SGHTA, CDR2 FQGTGA. One entry per CDR3 protein results from TCRdb running MiXCR on the RT-PCR reads. The table has 650,000 to 800,000 distinct CDR3 sequences, 13% to 15% seen once. The sample comprised memory CD4+ T cells from blood. The TCR was taken from a female donor in good health, serving as a healthy control. This chain links TRBV7-3 with TRBJ2-3, with 7 bases identical to TRBD2. The DNA of the CDR3 is TGTGCCAGCAGCTGGGGAGGGATCGATACGCAGTATTTT. It encodes CASSWGGIDTQYF.